This T cell receptor beta chain was sequenced during a study of blood T cell repertoires in COVID-19. Background on the study: From the United States, Italy and Spain came samples of acute and convalescent COVID-19. Sample material is recorded as cDNA or gDNA derived from T cells, B-cell-depleted T cells, or PBMCs.

Original methodology: Reference gene primers were amplified, and this amplification served to estimate nucleated cell counts. TCRdb's copy holds only in-frame clones and misses some; the assay was immunoSEQ multiplex PCR. D and trimming were read from the DNA, whereas the V and J calls and clone size are those reported in that table. Here the sample spans 60,000 to 70,000 clones, 85% to 90% being singletons. Sequenced: peripheral blood. The receptor's source is a woman aged 80 or over with active COVID-19.

The DNA for the CDR3 is TGTGCCAGTAGTATACGAAGCGGGGGGAATACGCAGTATTTT. The encoded protein is CASSIRSGGNTQYF. This chain links TRBV19 with TRBJ2-3; 9 bases map to TRBD2. Germline V gene sequence: CDR1 LNHDA, CDR2 SQIVND (reference sequence). The CDR3 has 14 amino acids. Trimming at V came to 2 bases and at J to 7 bases, leaving 4 bases not matched to a gene.